The 13 T cell receptor beta chains below were found in one sample sequenced in a study of blood T cell repertoires in COVID-19. Assay: immunoSEQ multiplex PCR; the TCRdb copy retains only in-frame clones and omits some. The sample records about 220,000 clones, around 86% being singletons. Specimen: peripheral blood. The source is a woman aged 70-85 years with COVID-19, enrolled during active disease.

This sequence joins TRBV30 and TRBJ2-1, with a tentative D call TRBD2 (6 bases). CDR1 GTSNPN and CDR2 SVGIG come from the germline V gene (reference sequence). The CDR3 has 15 amino acids. Trimming took off 0 bases at V and 12 bases at J, with 21 bases between the two ends. The CDR3 DNA is TGTGCCTGGAGTGTAAAGACTAGTATGCGTGTTAGGCAGTTCTTC. This sequence encodes CAWSVKTSMRVRQFF.

The chain recombines TRBV25-1 with TRBJ1-6; D remains unclear. Germline values: CDR1 MGHDK, CDR2 SYGVNS. The ends were cut back, 1 base at V and 0 bases at J, with 7 bases in the middle. The CDR3 contains 16 residues. The CDR3 nucleotides are TGTGCCAGCAGTGAATTGGGGAGCTCCTATAATTCACCCCTCCACTTT. Translating it yields CASSELGSSYNSPLHF.

The chain employs TRBV12-3 or TRBV12-4 and TRBJ2-5; D remains unclear. V dropped 6 bases and J dropped 3 bases, with 2 bases sitting between them. The CDR3 is 10 residues long. CDR3 loop: CASSEETQYF. The DNA of the CDR3 is TGTGCCAGCAGCGAAGAGACCCAGTACTTC.

This clone was observed a handful of times. The chain is built from TRBV5-1 and TRBJ1-2, with a weak D call TRBD1 (6 bases). Trimming shortened V by 7 bases and J by 8 bases, and 18 bases separated the two germline ends. Germline loops: CDR1 SGHRS, CDR2 YFSETQ. The CDR3 totals 13 residues. DNA of the CDR3: TGCGCCAGCCGGCCTGGGGGCGAAGCCGGCTACACCTTC. Encoded protein: CASRPGGEAGYTF.

As to this clone: In the same sample, other DNA sequences code for this CDR3. The chain has TRBV7-2 and TRBJ2-2, with 9 bases fitting TRBD2. CDR3 length: 16 residues. After removal of 5 bases from V and 2 bases from J, the junction contained 6 bases not matched to a gene. Germline values: CDR1 SGHTA, CDR2 FQGNSA. CDR3 in amino acids: CASSPRLAANTGELFF. CDR3 DNA sequence: TGTGCCAGCAGCCCACGACTAGCGGCAAACACCGGGGAGCTGTTTTTT.

In this sample, this clone turned up a few times. The chain couples TRBV19 to TRBJ2-5; maybe TRBD1 (6 bases). The CDR3 totals 16 residues. V shed 4 bases and J shed 3 bases, with 18 bases lying between them. Germline V gene data show CDR1 as LNHDA and CDR2 as SQIVND (reference sequence). Here the CDR3 reads CASSTSVRDIKETQYF. The CDR3, as DNA: TGTGCCAGTAGTACCTCGGTTCGGGACATAAAAGAGACCCAGTACTTC. Looking up the rest from reference TRBV19 and TRBJ2-5 gives the full variable domain: DGGITQSPKYLFRKEGQNVTLSCEQNLNHDAMYWYRQDPGQGLRLIYYSQIVNDFQKGDIAEGYSVSREKKESFPLTVTSAQKNPTAFYLCASSTSVRDIKETQYFGPGTRLLVL.

The chain uses TRBV4-1 and TRBJ1-1; 7 positions agree with TRBD1. Germline V gene data show CDR1 as MGHRA and CDR2 as YSYEKL. The ends lost 4 bases at V and 5 bases at J; junction bases unmatched: 10. This CDR3 comprises 15 residues. CDR3 in amino acids: CASSRFEGARTEAFF. The CDR3 nucleotides are TGCGCCAGCAGCCGCTTCGAGGGGGCGAGGACTGAAGCTTTCTTT.

V and J are TRBV24-1 and TRBJ2-1; 12 nucleotides agree with TRBD2. This CDR3 region has 17 residues. Germline values: CDR1 KGHDR, CDR2 SFDVKD. The J segment lost 9 bases and the V segment lost 4 bases, leaving 12 bases of the junction unmatched. The CDR3 loop is CATSDPGLAGPNGEQFF. The CDR3 coding sequence is TGTGCCACCAGTGACCCCGGACTAGCGGGACCGAATGGTGAGCAGTTCTTC.

This CDR3 reads CASSLNRGTASGELFF. DNA of the CDR3: TGTGCCAGCAGCCTCAACCGAGGGACAGCGTCCGGGGAGCTGTTTTTT. The gene calls are TRBV11-2 and TRBJ2-2, with TRBD1 matching 7 bases. Germline V gene sequence: CDR1 SGHAT, CDR2 FQNNGV. This CDR3 spans 16 amino acids. V was clipped by 5 bases and J by 6 bases; unmatched bases: 12.

V is TRBV5-1 and J is TRBJ1-1; D call uncertain. The germline V and J ends were trimmed by 6 bases and 4 bases, with 19 bases remaining between them. The CDR3 runs to 15 residues. Germline CDR1 and CDR2: SGHRS and YFSETQ. CDR3 protein: CASTSTGIAATEAFF. The CDR3 DNA is TGCGCCAGCACCTCAACGGGGATAGCGGCCACTGAAGCTTTCTTT.

This chain joins TRBV7-2 and TRBJ1-5, with D tentatively TRBD1 (5 bases). Germline V gene lookup returns CDR1 SGHTA and CDR2 FQGNSA. The CDR3 covers 15 residues. The V end lost 2 bases, the J end lost 5 bases, and 13 bases lay between the germline ends. The CDR3 is CASSLSPGPHQPQHF. The DNA for the CDR3 is TGTGCCAGCAGCTTAAGTCCAGGGCCCCATCAGCCCCAGCATTTT.

This chain connects TRBV5-5 to TRBJ1-1, with 7 bases lining up with TRBD1. Germline V gives CDR1 SGHKS, CDR2 YYEKEE (reference sequence). The ends lost 0 bases at V and 1 base at J; junction bases unmatched: 3. The CDR3 sequence is 15 residues long. The CDR3 loop reads CASSLGTGPNTEAFF. CDR3 nucleotides: TGTGCCAGCAGCTTGGGGACAGGACCGAACACTGAAGCTTTCTTT.

This rearrangement joins TRBV10-3 to TRBJ1-1; TRBD1 agrees at 7 bases. The germline gives CDR1 ENHRY, CDR2 SYGVKD. This CDR3 has 15 amino acids. With V trimmed by 6 bases and J by 1 base, 8 bases remained unmatched. The CDR3 region has the DNA TGTGCCATCAGCGAACGTGACAGGGAGAACACTGAAGCTTTCTTT. Encoded protein: CAISERDRENTEAFF.